This TCR beta chain was retrieved from a study of T-cell reconstitution after alpha-beta-depleted transplantation in children. The CDR3 extends over 14 amino acids. Germline V CDR1 and CDR2: DFQATT, SNEGSKA (reference sequence). V shed 6 bases and J shed 3 bases, with 18 bases lying between them. As it was prepared, the TCRbeta library received unique molecular identifiers. TCRdb re-called the PCR reads through MiXCR, storing one row per CDR3 protein. Of 450,000 to 700,000 distinct CDR3 sequences listed, 25% to 30% are singletons. The chain recombines TRBV20-1 with TRBJ2-7; D ambiguous. The sequences come from PBMCs, collected before TCRalphabeta/CD19-depleted stem cell transplant. The receptor was isolated from a boy less than two years old with Wiskott-Aldrich syndrome, due to receive a stem cell transplant. The CDR3 nucleotides are TGCAGTGCCGCGACTCCGTCTACTTTCTACGAGCAGTACTTC. It specifies CSAATPSTFYEQYF.